This record concerns one TCR beta chain sequence. What it binds is unknown. This sample was included in a study of T cell repertoires in cytomegalovirus infection. Overall study findings and caveats: HLA-C-restricted CMV clonotypes gave the most frequent clonotype in two of eight donors.

Trimming took off 3 bases at V and 1 base at J, with 10 bases between the two ends. The length of the CDR3 is 15 residues. The germline CDR1 and CDR2 sequences are SGHDT and YYEEEE. TCRdb redid the calling of the reads with MiXCR, one entry per CDR3 protein. This sample carries about a million distinct CDR3 sequences, under 40% of them seen once, and the ten largest clones take around 15%. The genes are TRBV5-6 and TRBJ2-2; the D is unclear. The receptor's source is a human donor in good health (CMV status not recorded). Some clones in this sample may be carry-over from other donors' samples. The sample was cultured CD8+ T cells from PBMCs, taken from culture after CMV antigen stimulation. The CDR3 loop reads CASSSLLMNTGELFF. Written as DNA, the CDR3 is TGTGCCAGCAGCTCGCTTCTGATGAACACCGGGGAGCTGTTTTTT.